This is a list of T cell receptor beta chains from one sample in a study of blood T cell repertoires in COVID-19. TCRdb's table, derived via immunoSEQ multiplex PCR, lists solely in-frame clones and lacks some. The profile shows about 180,000 clones, around 80% of them singletons. The sequencing input was peripheral blood. The receptors originated from a woman aged 60-75 years with acute or convalescent COVID-19. Each CDR3 is given with its conserved first and last residue. Fields, in order: V gene, J gene, clone size, D gene, CDR3 protein, CDR3 DNA. A D gene is named only where the DNA matches it firmly. Some rows mark clone size as missing; the rest say once, few, many or name a class of expanded clone.

TRBV9	TRBJ2-2	-	-	CASSVGIGGAGELFF	TGTGCCAGCAGCGTAGGAATCGGGGGTGCCGGGGAGCTGTTTTTT
TRBV6-2/TRBV6-3	TRBJ2-3	-	TRBD1	CASSYGTGDTDTQYF	TGTGCCAGCAGTTACGGGACAGGGGACACAGATACGCAGTATTTT
TRBV2	TRBJ2-3	-	-	CASSVLVSTQYF	TGTGCCAGCAGTGTCCTCGTTAGTACGCAGTATTTT
TRBV27	TRBJ1-2	-	-	CASSLSGGAYGYTF	TGTGCCAGCAGTTTATCTGGTGGAGCCTATGGCTACACCTTC
TRBV3-1/TRBV3-2	TRBJ2-1	-	-	CASSQRGSSSYNEQFF	TGTGCCAGCAGCCAGCGGGGCTCTTCTTCCTACAATGAGCAGTTCTTC
TRBV7-6	TRBJ2-2	-	-	CASSLVGPASANTGELFF	TGTGCCAGCAGCTTAGTGGGGCCGGCTAGCGCTAACACCGGGGAGCTGTTTTTT
TRBV6-6	TRBJ1-3	once	TRBD1	CASSTTTGFNTIYF	TGTGCCAGCAGTACAACGACAGGGTTTAACACCATATATTTT
TRBV10-3	TRBJ1-2	-	TRBD1	CAISRQGSPTF	TGTGCCATCAGCCGACAGGGATCCCCCACCTTC
TRBV5-4	TRBJ1-4	-	-	CASIGLGAVREKLFF	TGTGCCTCGATCGGTCTGGGGGCGGTGAGAGAAAAACTGTTTTTT
TRBV20-1	TRBJ2-3	-	-	CSASYRVGTDTQYF	TGCAGTGCGAGTTACAGGGTTGGCACAGATACGCAGTATTTT
TRBV7-2	TRBJ2-2	-	TRBD1	CASSSAGQGGTGELFF	TGTGCCAGCAGCTCCGCTGGACAGGGAGGCACCGGGGAGCTGTTTTTT
TRBV5-1	TRBJ2-3	-	TRBD2	CATQRGGSTDTQYF	TGCGCCACCCAGCGGGGGGGGAGCACAGATACGCAGTATTTT
TRBV2	TRBJ2-5	-	-	CASSESPLGGGPGETQYF	TGTGCCAGCAGTGAAAGCCCCCTAGGGGGGGGGCCGGGGGAGACCCAGTACTTC
TRBV6-2/TRBV6-3	TRBJ2-1	-	-	CASSYKGGGYNEQFF	TGTGCCAGCAGTTACAAGGGTGGAGGGTACAATGAGCAGTTCTTC
TRBV4-1	TRBJ1-5	-	-	CASSPGHSGENQPQHF	TGCGCCAGCAGCCCAGGCCATTCCGGGGAAAATCAGCCCCAGCATTTT
TRBV12-3/TRBV12-4	TRBJ1-5	-	-	CASSLEGSGPQHF	TGTGCCAGCAGTTTGGAGGGGTCAGGGCCCCAGCATTTT
TRBV12-3/TRBV12-4	TRBJ1-2	-	-	CASSRYNYGYTF	TGTGCCAGCAGCCGCTACAACTATGGCTACACCTTC
TRBV4-2	TRBJ2-1	-	TRBD2	CASSQRLASPVRYNEQFF	TGTGCCAGCAGCCAGCGACTAGCCTCCCCGGTTCGCTACAATGAGCAGTTCTTC
TRBV19	TRBJ1-5	many	-	CASSTLSGVDQPQHF	TGTGCCAGTAGTACTCTTTCAGGGGTAGATCAGCCCCAGCATTTT
TRBV2	TRBJ2-7	-	-	CASIGGGTRYEQYF	TGTGCCAGCATAGGAGGTGGTACCCGGTACGAGCAGTACTTC
TRBV5-4	TRBJ1-1	-	-	CASSLLEQLNTEAFF	TGTGCCAGCAGCTTGTTGGAACAGCTGAACACTGAAGCTTTCTTT
TRBV5-6	TRBJ2-2	-	TRBD2	CASSLRGGVRTGELFF	TGTGCCAGCAGCTTACGGGGGGGCGTTCGAACCGGGGAGCTGTTTTTT
TRBV19	TRBJ1-1	-	TRBD1	CASDRTGTVQTEAFF	TGTGCCAGTGATAGGACAGGGACGGTGCAGACTGAAGCTTTCTTT
TRBV12-3/TRBV12-4	TRBJ2-1	-	TRBD1	CASRGQGYNEQFF	TGTGCCAGCAGAGGACAGGGTTACAATGAGCAGTTCTTC
TRBV4-1	TRBJ1-6	-	-	CASSQDRELPIDSPLHF	TGCGCCAGCAGCCAAGACAGGGAACTTCCAATAGATTCACCCCTCCACTTT
TRBV7-8	TRBJ1-2	-	-	CASSPGGYGYTF	TGTGCCAGCAGCCCCGGGGGCTATGGCTACACCTTC
TRBV9	TRBJ2-1	-	TRBD2	CASSAGTSVNEQFF	TGTGCCAGCAGCGCCGGGACTAGCGTCAATGAGCAGTTCTTC
TRBV5-5	TRBJ2-7	-	-	CASVATPEYEQYF	TGTGCCAGCGTAGCAACCCCAGAGTACGAGCAGTACTTC
TRBV7-8	TRBJ2-1	-	TRBD2	CASSFLLAGAYNEQFF	TGTGCCAGCAGCTTTTTACTAGCGGGGGCCTACAATGAGCAGTTCTTC
TRBV6-2/TRBV6-3	TRBJ2-3	-	-	CASRPRGAGTDTQYF	TGTGCCAGCAGGCCTCGGGGGGCCGGCACAGATACGCAGTATTTT
TRBV6-5	TRBJ1-1	-	-	CASRRRAEAFF	TGTGCCAGCCGGCGCAGGGCTGAAGCTTTCTTT
TRBV7-2	TRBJ2-7	-	-	CASSFLGTYEQYF	TGTGCCAGCAGCTTTCTCGGGACCTACGAGCAGTACTTC
TRBV11-2	TRBJ2-3	-	TRBD2	CASSFAGGPLDTQYF	TGTGCCAGCAGCTTTGCGGGGGGGCCACTAGATACGCAGTATTTT
TRBV12-3/TRBV12-4	TRBJ2-5	-	TRBD2	CASSPGGQETQYF	TGTGCCAGCAGTCCGGGAGGGCAAGAGACCCAGTACTTC
TRBV7-2	TRBJ2-2	-	TRBD1	CASSPRGTGNTGELFF	TGTGCCAGCAGCCCACGAGGGACAGGGAACACCGGGGAGCTGTTTTTT
TRBV6-2/TRBV6-3	TRBJ1-1	-	TRBD1	CASSTRTGGVTEAFF	TGTGCCAGCAGTACCCGGACAGGGGGCGTAACTGAAGCTTTCTTT
TRBV9	TRBJ1-2	-	-	CASSVEPRDNYGYTF	TGTGCCAGCAGCGTAGAGCCCAGGGATAACTATGGCTACACCTTC
TRBV3-1/TRBV3-2	TRBJ2-7	-	TRBD2	CASSLAGDYEQYF	TGTGCCAGCAGCCTAGCGGGAGATTACGAGCAGTACTTC
TRBV3-1/TRBV3-2	TRBJ2-7	-	-	CASSQGKGKQPRQYF	TGTGCCAGCAGCCAAGGGAAGGGGAAGCAGCCCCGTCAGTACTTC
TRBV4-2	TRBJ1-2	-	TRBD1	CASSQVGQGGNYGYTF	TGTGCCAGCAGCCAAGTAGGACAGGGCGGAAACTATGGCTACACCTTC
TRBV7-8	TRBJ1-6	-	TRBD1	CASRPQGANSPLHF	TGTGCCAGCCGACCACAGGGGGCAAATTCACCCCTCCACTTT
TRBV11-2	TRBJ2-7	-	-	CASSSGHYYEQYF	TGTGCCAGCAGCTCGGGACACTACTACGAGCAGTACTTC
TRBV7-9	TRBJ1-6	-	-	CASSLGSGFYNSPLHF	TGTGCCAGCAGCTTAGGGTCAGGGTTCTATAATTCACCCCTCCACTTT
TRBV5-8	TRBJ2-7	few	TRBD1	CASSLEARQGPYEQYF	TGTGCCAGCAGCTTGGAAGCTAGACAGGGTCCCTACGAGCAGTACTTC
TRBV7-9	TRBJ1-3	-	-	CGWGLSGNTIYF	TGTGGCTGGGGACTCTCTGGAAACACCATATATTTT
TRBV7-2	TRBJ1-2	-	-	CASSYLQGGYGYTF	TGTGCCAGCAGCTACTTACAGGGCGGCTATGGCTACACCTTC
TRBV19	TRBJ2-7	-	TRBD2	CASSLWTSGDPPYEQYF	TGTGCCAGTTCCCTTTGGACTAGCGGGGACCCGCCCTACGAGCAGTACTTC
TRBV4-2	TRBJ1-4	-	TRBD1	CASSRDRTNEKLFF	TGTGCCAGCAGCAGGGACAGGACTAATGAAAAACTGTTTTTT
TRBV5-6	TRBJ1-2	-	-	CASSLVGLLYGYTF	TGTGCCAGCAGCTTGGTGGGACTCCTCTATGGCTACACCTTC
TRBV28	TRBJ1-1	-	-	CASSLPQMNTEAFF	TGTGCCAGCAGTTTGCCGCAGATGAACACTGAAGCTTTCTTT
TRBV7-2	TRBJ1-2	-	-	CASSSEPSAYGYTF	TGTGCCAGCAGCTCTGAGCCCTCTGCCTATGGCTACACCTTC
TRBV7-6	TRBJ1-2	once	TRBD1	CASSLFGRGYSYGYTF	TGTGCCAGCAGCTTATTCGGCAGGGGGTATAGCTATGGCTACACCTTC
TRBV9	TRBJ1-1	few	-	CASSVGTGTAFF	TGTGCCAGCAGCGTAGGAACAGGGACAGCTTTCTTT
TRBV27	TRBJ2-7	once	TRBD2	CASSPSLGLAGIYEQYF	TGTGCCAGCAGTCCTTCCCTCGGGCTAGCGGGGATCTACGAGCAGTACTTC
TRBV18	TRBJ2-1	-	TRBD2	CASSARLAGGTEQFF	TGTGCCAGCTCAGCAAGACTAGCGGGGGGCACTGAGCAGTTCTTC
TRBV6-5	TRBJ1-1	-	-	CASTLLGGRNTEAFF	TGTGCCAGCACTCTTCTAGGGGGAAGGAACACTGAAGCTTTCTTT
TRBV24-1	TRBJ1-2	-	-	CATSESGAGLLYGYTF	TGTGCCACCAGTGAGTCAGGGGCAGGGCTACTCTATGGCTACACCTTC
TRBV7-2	TRBJ2-2	-	TRBD1	CASSPGTVNTGELFF	TGTGCCAGCAGCCCGGGGACAGTGAACACCGGGGAGCTGTTTTTT